This paragraph reports one TCR beta chain. The antigen remains undetermined. An end of the junction differs from the germline gene, which may be a read error. The sample comes from a study of molecular identifiers for immune sequencing clone quantification. Overall study: Across replicate runs, RNA obtained from around 20,000 or 100,000 naive CD8 cells was divided into five, with four undergoing sequencing. Study-wide results and limits: One cell's worth of spiked Jurkat TCR RNA was reportedly detectable among 850,000 to 1,000,000 naive cells. In naive cells, under 1% of molecules belonged to clones above 20 RNA copies, against over 97% in effector cells.

TCRdb re-called the PCR reads with MiXCR, one entry per CDR3 protein. Among 400,000 to 600,000 distinct CDR3 sequences listed, over 20% were seen once. CD8+CD4-CCR7+CD45RA+ sorting gave the naive CD8 T cells. The CDR3 sequence is 16 residues long. Germline V gene data show CDR1 as SGHTA and CDR2 as FQGTGA. This sequence was found in a human donor in good health. Some libraries in this study had Jurkat cell RNA spiked in. This chain links TRBV7-3 with TRBJ2-7; 8 nucleotides match TRBD1. Source material: naive CD8+ T cells from blood, with Jurkat cell RNA spiked in. Specified subset: FACS-sorted CD8+CD4-CCR7+CD45RA+ naive T cells. The CDR3 loop is CASSRPSRTGTYVQYF. Written as DNA, the CDR3 is TGTGCCAGCAGCCGACCCTCTAGGACAGGGACTTACGTGCAGTACTTC.